These T cell receptor beta chains were read from a single sample in a study of T cell changes during pregnancy in multiple sclerosis. Sequenced by immunoSEQ multiplex PCR; TCRdb stores in-frame clones only, minus some. The repertoire holds about 20,000 clones, with about 87% as singletons. Specimen: CD8+ T cells from peripheral blood mononuclear cells, collected in the third trimester of pregnancy. The receptors were gathered from a female donor in good health, enrolled as a control in a pregnancy study. The CDR3 runs from the conserved cysteine through the conserved F or W. D genes are given only for firm matches.

D	V	J	DNA	CDR3
NA	TRBV30	TRBJ1-2	TGTGCCTGGACGGGCCCGAGGGCTGGCTACACCTTC	CAWTGPRAGYTF
NA	TRBV2	TRBJ2-2	TGTGCCAGCAGTGTCCTAGGGAACACCGGGGAGCTGTTTTTT	CASSVLGNTGELFF
NA	TRBV29-1	TRBJ1-2	TGCAGCGTTGTGCTCCAGACAGGCGCCTATGGCTACACCTTC	CSVVLQTGAYGYTF
NA	TRBV4-2	TRBJ2-5	TGTGCCAGCAGCCCCCTTACCGCGGACCAAGAGACCCAGTACTTC	CASSPLTADQETQYF
NA	TRBV4-3	TRBJ2-3	TGCGCCAGCAGCCAAGAGGAGGGTGCGGGTTGGGGTCAGGCGCAGTATTTT	CASSQEEGAGWGQAQYF
NA	TRBV30	TRBJ2-5	TGTGCCTGGAGTGGGTCGAACTCGGGGGTGTACCAAGAGACCCAGTACTTC	CAWSGSNSGVYQETQYF
NA	TRBV5-4	TRBJ2-7	TGTGCCAGCAGCTTGGATCCCAGTAGCCTCTACGAGCAGTACTTC	CASSLDPSSLYEQYF
NA	TRBV27	TRBJ2-1	TGTGCCAGCAGTTCGGCGGCTTCCTACAATGAGCAGTTCTTC	CASSSAASYNEQFF
NA	TRBV7-9	TRBJ2-1	TGTGCCAGCAGCTTAGAAGTCGGGCTAGCAGGCAATGAGCAGTTCTTC	CASSLEVGLAGNEQFF
NA	TRBV27	TRBJ2-2	TGTGCCAGCAGTTTATGGGGCGCCGGGGAGCTGTTTTTT	CASSLWGAGELFF
NA	TRBV14	TRBJ2-1	TGTGCCAGCAGCCTAAGTACTTACAATGAGCAGTTCTTC	CASSLSTYNEQFF
TRBD2	TRBV7-6	TRBJ2-1	TGTGCCAGCAGCTCTAAGCGGGCTAGCGGGAGGGCTGAGCAGTTCTTC	CASSSKRASGRAEQFF
NA	TRBV28	TRBJ1-5	TGTGCCAGCAGTTCCGACAGCCCTTATAGCAATCAGCCCCAGCATTTT	CASSSDSPYSNQPQHF
NA	TRBV11-2	TRBJ2-3	TGTGCCAGCAGCTTAACAGCTAGCACAGATACGCAGTATTTT	CASSLTASTDTQYF
NA	TRBV11-2	TRBJ2-7	TGTGCCAGCAGCCGAGGCTCCTACGAGCAGTACTTC	CASSRGSYEQYF